This T cell receptor beta chain appears in the sequencing data of a study of blood T cell repertoires in COVID-19. Method: immunoSEQ multiplex PCR; TCRdb's copy keeps in-frame clones and lacks some. The top ten hold roughly a tenth of the sample, which has fewer than 250,000 clones, 70% to 90% seen once. Trimming left V 0 bases short and J 1 base short, with 15 bases between. Looked up from germline, CDR1 is SGHTS and CDR2 is YDEGEE. CDR3 length: 17 amino acids. This TCR derives from a man aged 25-40 years who had recovered from COVID-19. Sequencing used PBMCs or T cells enriched from blood (not recorded which). This chain connects TRBV5-8 to TRBJ2-3, with D unresolved. In DNA form, the CDR3 reads TGTGCCAGCAGCTTGGTACTGAAGCTAGTAGGCACAGATACGCAGTATTTT. Its translation: CASSLVLKLVGTDTQYF. Together with reference TRBV5-8 and TRBJ2-3, the CDR3 gives the full variable domain: EAGVTQSPTHLIKTRGQQATLRCSPISGHTSVYWYQQALGLGLQFLLWYDEGEERNRGNFPPRFSGRQFPNYSSELNVNALELEDSALYLCASSLVLKLVGTDTQYFGPGTRLTVL.